Reported below is one T cell receptor beta chain. Its target is unknown. This sample is drawn from a study of cytomegalovirus exposure and HLA in healthy donors. The CDR3 consists of 15 residues. V was clipped by 0 bases and J by 0 bases, with 8 bases between them. Germline lookup yields CDR1 SNHLY and CDR2 FYNNEI. Amplification used 60 Vbeta primers and 13 Jbeta primers. The table came from immunoSEQ multiplex PCR; TCRdb's copy has only in-frame clones and leaves some out. The sample is made up of some 60,000 clones, and the top ten hold more than 5% of it. Findings of the study overall: In most subjects, TCR beta sequences reportedly gave accurate predictions of HLA-A and HLA-B alleles. An analysis was carried out at a later point. It showed that HLA-associated TCR beta chains were more clonally expanded than equally common non-associated chains.

The rearrangement joins TRBV2 to TRBJ1-1; D gene unclear. Sequencing input: PBMCs. The source of this sequence is a man younger than 45 in good health and CMV-seropositive. The CDR3 region is CASSEAFGMNTEAFF. DNA of the CDR3: TGTGCCAGCAGTGAAGCGTTCGGTATGAACACTGAAGCTTTCTTT.